This T cell receptor beta chain was obtained from a study of human T cells and chemical hapten exposure. Study-level information: TCR yields differed between samples (mainly from small differences in pooled library volume).

Separate cDNA molecules received unique molecular identifiers, which the library attached to them. Per the authors' pipeline: From 23,224 to 690,600 TCRs were found per sample, with a median of approximately 100,000. TCRdb analysed the reads with MiXCR anew, one entry per CDR3 protein. The V and J calls and clone size come from TCRdb's table, not from the authors' own analysis. The sample carries about 990 distinct CDR3 sequences, over 70% recorded once. Unfractionated whole blood was the source of the extracted total RNA. Overall study findings and caveats: Among TCRs, those above 1 in 1000 frequency were unaffected by DPC sensitization.

Trimming at V came to 10 bases and at J to 2 bases, leaving 8 bases not matched to a gene. The V gene's germline CDR1 is MNHEY and CDR2 SVGEGT. This CDR3 contains 14 residues. Comments on this clonotype: Antigen specificity is unknown.

Sequenced: whole blood. This rearrangement joins TRBV6-2 or TRBV6-3 to TRBJ2-7; TRBD2 matches 10 bases. This sequence originates from a human donor with alopecia, or a healthy volunteer (not recorded which). Some clones in this sample may be carry-over from other donors' samples. This table probably holds off-target reads from a library built for another chain. CDR3 in amino acids: CATSGTSATYEQYF. CDR3 DNA: TGTGCCACGTCCGGGACTAGCGCAACCTACGAGCAGTACTTC.